This is a list of T cell receptor beta chains from one sample in a study of sequential checkpoint blockade in melanoma. Assay used: immunoSEQ multiplex PCR; TCRdb lists only in-frame clones, some missing. In the table there are about 18,000 clones, approximately 58% of which are singletons. Specimen: CD8+ T cells sorted from blood (inferred from file names), collected from a patient given nivolumab and ipilimumab in sequence. The origin of the receptors is a human donor with melanoma. Each CDR3 is given with its conserved first and last residue. Fields, in order: J gene, V gene, CDR3 length, D gene, clone size, CDR3 protein, CDR3 DNA. A D gene is named only where the DNA matches it firmly. Not every row has a clone size; where given, it reads once, few, many or a size class.

TRBJ2-7	TRBV4-1	16	.	once	CASSPRQRSPSYEQYF	TGCGCCAGCAGCCCGAGACAGCGAAGCCCTTCCTACGAGCAGTACTTC
TRBJ2-1	TRBV10-1	14	.	.	CASSPTGLIDEQFF	TGCGCCAGCAGCCCTACAGGGTTAATCGATGAGCAGTTCTTC
TRBJ1-4	TRBV2	15	.	.	CASSELSGYNEKLFF	TGTGCCAGCAGTGAATTATCGGGATATAATGAAAAACTGTTTTTT
TRBJ1-1	TRBV10-1	13	.	.	CASSESMNTEAFF	TGCGCCAGCAGTGAGTCCATGAACACTGAAGCTTTCTTT
TRBJ2-7	TRBV27	15	.	.	CASSFSPPQKYEQYF	TGTGCCAGCAGTTTCAGTCCCCCGCAAAAATACGAGCAGTACTTC
TRBJ1-5	TRBV19	14	.	.	CASSQGVNLGPQHF	TGTGCCAGTAGTCAAGGGGTGAACTTAGGGCCCCAGCATTTT
TRBJ2-7	TRBV27	15	TRBD2	.	CASSLSTWGGSEQYF	TGTGCCAGCAGTTTATCGACTTGGGGGGGAAGCGAGCAGTACTTC
TRBJ1-4	TRBV25-1	18	.	.	CASSPWPGEAATNEKLFF	TGTGCCAGCAGTCCATGGCCTGGAGAGGCTGCAACTAATGAAAAACTGTTTTTT
TRBJ1-1	TRBV5-1	15	TRBD1	.	CASGTGKGDIPEAFF	TGCGCCAGCGGGACAGGGAAGGGCGATATCCCTGAAGCTTTCTTT
TRBJ2-7	TRBV13	14	.	.	CASSRGLMTYEQYF	TGTGCCAGCAGCCGGGGACTTATGACCTACGAGCAGTACTTC
TRBJ1-5	TRBV4-1	15	.	.	CASSHGALGNQPQHF	TGCGCCAGCAGCCATGGAGCCCTTGGGAATCAGCCCCAGCATTTT
TRBJ1-2	TRBV4-2	17	.	.	CASSQDLGRDVYYGYTF	TGTGCCAGCAGCCAAGATCTGGGGCGGGATGTCTACTATGGCTACACCTTC
TRBJ2-7	TRBV7-9	15	.	.	CASSSVGGSAYEQYF	TGTGCCAGCAGCTCCGTAGGGGGATCAGCCTACGAGCAGTACTTC
TRBJ2-5	TRBV11-1	14	TRBD2	.	CASSLVAGAETQYF	TGTGCCAGCAGCTTAGTAGCGGGAGCAGAGACCCAGTACTTC
TRBJ2-1	TRBV2	14	TRBD1	.	CASSAGTEYNEQFF	TGTGCCAGCAGTGCCGGGACAGAGTACAATGAGCAGTTCTTC
TRBJ1-1	TRBV6-6	12	.	.	CASSYQRTVAFF	TGTGCCAGCAGTTACCAAAGGACAGTAGCTTTCTTT
TRBJ2-1	TRBV28	17	TRBD2	.	CASSLSLSGGAYNEQFF	TGTGCCAGCAGTTTAAGCCTGAGCGGGGGAGCCTACAATGAGCAGTTCTTC
TRBJ2-5	TRBV27	16	.	few	CASSFQFSGWRETQYF	TGTGCCAGCAGTTTCCAATTCTCGGGTTGGAGGGAGACCCAGTACTTC
TRBJ2-1	TRBV30	12	.	.	CAWSPVGDEQFF	TGTGCCTGGAGCCCGGTGGGCGATGAGCAGTTCTTC
TRBJ1-2	TRBV19	13	.	few	CASSILPGDGYTF	TGTGCCAGTAGTATATTACCAGGGGATGGCTACACCTTC
TRBJ1-1	TRBV19	14	TRBD1	.	CASSIDRVDTEAFF	TGTGCCAGTAGTATTGACAGGGTAGACACTGAAGCTTTCTTT
TRBJ2-7	TRBV7-9	12	.	.	CASSLPGYEQYF	TGTGCCAGCAGCTTACCCGGTTACGAGCAGTACTTC
TRBJ2-5	TRBV7-9	14	TRBD2	.	CASRERGLQETQYF	TGTGCCAGCAGGGAGCGGGGATTACAAGAGACCCAGTACTTC
TRBJ2-3	TRBV6-5	14	TRBD2	few	CASTRGGNPDTQYF	TGTGCCAGCACGAGGGGAGGGAACCCAGATACGCAGTATTTT
TRBJ1-2	TRBV9	15	TRBD1	.	CASSPTGTGRYGYTF	TGTGCCAGCAGCCCGACCGGGACAGGGCGCTATGGCTACACCTTC
TRBJ1-2	TRBV7-9	11	TRBD1	medium-sized	CAGQGNYGYTF	TGTGCCGGACAGGGGAACTATGGCTACACCTTC
TRBJ2-5	TRBV4-2	15	.	.	CASSQGQGYQETQYF	TGTGCCAGCAGCCAAGGGCAGGGGTACCAAGAGACCCAGTACTTC
TRBJ1-2	TRBV5-4	14	TRBD1	many	CASSWTGGSGGYTF	TGTGCCAGCAGCTGGACAGGGGGCTCCGGTGGCTACACCTTC
TRBJ2-1	TRBV19	16	TRBD1	once	CASSIAGTGGYNEQFF	TGTGCCAGTAGTATTGCCGGGACAGGGGGGTACAATGAGCAGTTCTTC